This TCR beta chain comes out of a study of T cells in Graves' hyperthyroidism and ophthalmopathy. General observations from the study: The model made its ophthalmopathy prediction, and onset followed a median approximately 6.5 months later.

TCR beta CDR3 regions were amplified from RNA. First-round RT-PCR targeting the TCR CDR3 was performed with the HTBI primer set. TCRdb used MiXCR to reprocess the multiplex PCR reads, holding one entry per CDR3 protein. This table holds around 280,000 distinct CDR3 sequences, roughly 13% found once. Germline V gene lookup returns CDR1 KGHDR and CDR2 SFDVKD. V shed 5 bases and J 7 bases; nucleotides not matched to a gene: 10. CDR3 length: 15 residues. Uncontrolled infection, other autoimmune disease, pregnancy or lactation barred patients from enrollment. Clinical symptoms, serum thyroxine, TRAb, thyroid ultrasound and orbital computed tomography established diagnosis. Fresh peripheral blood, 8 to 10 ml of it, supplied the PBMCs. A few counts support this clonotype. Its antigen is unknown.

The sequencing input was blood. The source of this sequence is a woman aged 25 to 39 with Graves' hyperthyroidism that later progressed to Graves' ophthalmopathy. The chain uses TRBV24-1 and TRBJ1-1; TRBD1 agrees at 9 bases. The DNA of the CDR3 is TGTGCCACCAGTGGGGCGGGACAGGGCTTTGTTGAAGCTTTCTTT. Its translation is CATSGAGQGFVEAFF.